These 7 T cell receptor beta chains came from one sample sequenced in a study of T cell repertoires in cytomegalovirus infection. From the reads, TCRdb called clonotypes with MiXCR, one entry per CDR3 protein. The profile shows fewer than 200,000 distinct CDR3 sequences, 20% to 25% of them singletons. Their target antigens are unknown. Sequencing was performed on CD8+ T cells from cultured PBMCs, taken from culture after CMV antigen stimulation. Receptor source: a human donor in good health (CMV status not recorded). Some clones in this sample may be carry-over from other donors' samples.

The rearrangement joins TRBV12-3 or TRBV12-4 to TRBJ1-5, with TRBD1 as a possible D gene (5 bases). The V and J ends lost 4 bases and 5 bases respectively, with 18 bases between them. The CDR3 consists of 16 residues. In DNA form, the CDR3 reads TGTGCCAGCAGTTCGGGACCAAAAGGGAGCGATCAGCCCCAGCATTTT. Its protein is CASSSGPKGSDQPQHF.

The chain is built from TRBV7-8 and TRBJ1-5; D unclear. The CDR3 has 14 amino acids. V lost 5 bases and J 2 bases, leaving 10 bases between the germline ends. The germline gives CDR1 SGHVS, CDR2 FQNEAQ. The CDR3 here is CASSPRQGNQPQHF. CDR3 bases: TGTGCCAGCAGCCCTAGGCAGGGCAATCAGCCCCAGCATTTT.

There are a few counts of this clonotype. CDR3 bases: TGTGCCAGCACCTCCTCCGGGACACTCGGGTATGGCTACACCTTC. Its protein is CASTSSGTLGYGYTF. This sequence joins TRBV12-3 or TRBV12-4 and TRBJ1-2; perhaps TRBD1 as D (6 bases). The CDR3 sequence is 15 residues long. Trimming removed 7 bases from V and 5 bases from J, with 20 bases in between.

This clonotype has only a few counts. V gene TRBV7-2 combines with J gene TRBJ1-2; 7 bases match TRBD1. The trim removed 5 bases at V and 2 bases at J, leaving 8 bases unmatched. The CDR3 is made up of 15 amino acids. Germline CDR1 and CDR2: SGHTA and FQGNSA. In DNA form, the CDR3 reads TGTGCCAGCAGCCCGTCCGGGACAGCCAACTATGGCTACACCTTC. Translating gives CASSPSGTANYGYTF. The full variable domain, rest sourced from reference TRBV7-2 and TRBJ1-2, is GAGVSQSPSNKVTEKGKDVELRCDPISGHTALYWYRQSLGQGLEFLIYFQGNSAPDKSGLPSDRFSAERTGGSVSTLTIQRTQQEDSAVYLCASSPSGTANYGYTFGSGTRLTVV.

Many counts were recorded for this clonotype. This chain links TRBV10-2 with TRBJ2-7; tentatively, D is TRBD1 or TRBD2 (5 bases each). The V end lost 4 bases, the J end lost 0 bases, and 16 bases lay between the germline ends. The V gene's germline CDR1 is WSHSY and CDR2 SAAADI. The CDR3 extends over 16 amino acids. CDR3: CASSGDPVRTSYEQYF. DNA of the CDR3: TGCGCCAGCAGTGGGGACCCCGTCCGGACCTCCTACGAGCAGTACTTC.

The chain combines TRBV12-3 or TRBV12-4 with TRBJ1-5; maybe TRBD1 (6 bases). This CDR3 contains 14 residues. Trimming cost V 3 bases and J 5 bases, with 11 bases left between them. The CDR3 spells CASSLARGDQPQHF. In DNA form, the CDR3 reads TGTGCCAGCAGTTTGGCCAGGGGCGATCAGCCCCAGCATTTT.

The chain is built from TRBV7-2 and TRBJ1-6; D remains ambiguous. Germline V gives CDR1 SGHTA, CDR2 FQGNSA. The ends were cut back, 5 bases at V and 6 bases at J, with 17 bases in the middle. This CDR3 is 16 amino acids long. The CDR3 nucleotides read TGTGCCAGCAGCCCCAGACACCGAACTACTAATTCACCCCTCCACTTT. Protein product: CASSPRHRTTNSPLHF.